A selection of T cell receptor beta chains follows, all from one sample in a study of cytomegalovirus exposure and HLA in healthy donors. Libraries were prepared by immunoSEQ multiplex PCR; TCRdb keeps only in-frame clonotypes and omits some of them. Among about 120,000 clones listed, 60% to 85% were seen once. Sample: PBMCs. These receptors came from a woman in her thirties or forties in good health and CMV-seropositive. Both conserved end residues are part of each CDR3. The order of the fields is D gene, J gene, clone size, CDR3 length, V gene, CDR3 DNA, CDR3 protein. A D gene is named only where the DNA matches it firmly. Clone size is not always given. Where it is, it says once, few, many or a class for expanded clones.

TRBD1 TRBJ2-5 NA 15 TRBV16 TGTGCCAGCAGCCAAACCCAGGGGGCACGAGAGACCCAGTACTTC CASSQTQGARETQYF
TRBD2 TRBJ2-1 NA 17 TRBV25-1 TGTGCCAGCAGTCGGAGCGGGATTTGGAGCTCCTACAATGAGCAGTTCTTC CASSRSGIWSSYNEQFF
NA TRBJ2-5 NA 15 TRBV11-2 TGTGCCAGCAGCTGGACAGTGACGGGGCAAGAGACCCAGTACTTC CASSWTVTGQETQYF
TRBD1 TRBJ1-4 NA 15 TRBV5-1 TGCGCCAGCAGCCCGGGGGGACAGGGTTATGAAAAACTGTTTTTT CASSPGGQGYEKLFF
TRBD1 TRBJ2-7 NA 15 TRBV5-8 TGTGCCAGCAGCCCGGGACAGGGGACATCCTACGAGCAGTACTTC CASSPGQGTSYEQYF
TRBD1 TRBJ2-5 NA 13 TRBV7-3 TGTGCCAGCAGCGTGGACAGGGAGTCCCCCCTGTACTTC CASSVDRESPLYF
NA TRBJ1-3 NA 15 TRBV4-3 TGCGCCAGCAGCCTGGGCGGGTACTCTGGAAACACCATATATTTT CASSLGGYSGNTIYF
NA TRBJ1-1 NA 15 TRBV5-1 TGCGCCAGCAGCTTTACACAGGGAACCAACACTGAAGCTTTCTTT CASSFTQGTNTEAFF
TRBD1 TRBJ2-7 once 15 TRBV4-3 TGCGCCAGCAGCCAAGAGACAGGGATTTATGACGAGCAGTACTTC CASSQETGIYDEQYF
NA TRBJ1-5 NA 14 TRBV5-8 TGTGCCAGCAGCATGAGGAGTTACAATCAGCCCCAGCATTTT CASSMRSYNQPQHF
NA TRBJ1-2 few 14 TRBV5-8 TGTGCCAGCAGCTACCCGGGATCTGACTATGGCTACACCTTC CASSYPGSDYGYTF
TRBD1 TRBJ2-7 NA 18 TRBV9 TGTGCCAGCAGCGGAGGATATAACAGGGACAGGGAACCTTACGAGCAGTACTTC CASSGGYNRDREPYEQYF
NA TRBJ1-2 NA 18 TRBV30 TGTGCCTGGAGGGAACTGGGGGGCTGGGGGGGTAGGGCCTATGGCTACACCTTC CAWRELGGWGGRAYGYTF
NA TRBJ2-7 NA 15 TRBV27 TGTGCCAGCAGTTTATTCCCCGGAGAATCCTACGAGCAGTACTTC CASSLFPGESYEQYF
NA TRBJ2-5 few 15 TRBV5-6 TGTGCCAGCAGCTTGGTGGGGGCGACAGCCGCGACCCAGTACTTC CASSLVGATAATQYF
TRBD1 TRBJ1-2 NA 15 TRBV6-1 TGTGCCAGCAGCTCAGGGACAGGGGAAAACTATGGCTACACCTTC CASSSGTGENYGYTF
TRBD2 TRBJ2-5 once 15 TRBV19 TGTGCCAGTAGCCAGAGACTAGCGGGAGCAGAGACCCAGTACTTC CASSQRLAGAETQYF